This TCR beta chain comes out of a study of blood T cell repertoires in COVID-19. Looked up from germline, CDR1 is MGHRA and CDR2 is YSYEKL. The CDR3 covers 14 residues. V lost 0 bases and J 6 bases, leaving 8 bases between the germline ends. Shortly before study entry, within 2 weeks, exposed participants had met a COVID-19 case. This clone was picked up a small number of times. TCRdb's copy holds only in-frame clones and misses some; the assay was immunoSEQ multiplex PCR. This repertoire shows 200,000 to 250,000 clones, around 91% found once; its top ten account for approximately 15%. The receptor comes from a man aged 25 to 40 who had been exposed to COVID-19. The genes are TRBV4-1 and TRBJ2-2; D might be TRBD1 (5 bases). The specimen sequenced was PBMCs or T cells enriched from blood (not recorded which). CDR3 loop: CASSQDRVAGELFF. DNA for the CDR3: TGCGCCAGCAGCCAAGACAGGGTGGCCGGGGAGCTGTTTTTT.